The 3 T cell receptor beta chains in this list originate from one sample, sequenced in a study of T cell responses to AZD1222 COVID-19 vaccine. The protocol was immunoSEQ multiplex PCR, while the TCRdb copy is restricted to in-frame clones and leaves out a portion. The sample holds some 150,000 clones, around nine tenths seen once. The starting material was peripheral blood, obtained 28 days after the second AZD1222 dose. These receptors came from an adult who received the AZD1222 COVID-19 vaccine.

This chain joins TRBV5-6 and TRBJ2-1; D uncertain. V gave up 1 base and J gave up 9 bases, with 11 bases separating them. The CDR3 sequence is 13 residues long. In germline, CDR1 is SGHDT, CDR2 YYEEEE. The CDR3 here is CASSLPNPSEQFF. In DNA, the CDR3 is TGTGCCAGCAGCTTGCCTAATCCCAGTGAGCAGTTCTTC.

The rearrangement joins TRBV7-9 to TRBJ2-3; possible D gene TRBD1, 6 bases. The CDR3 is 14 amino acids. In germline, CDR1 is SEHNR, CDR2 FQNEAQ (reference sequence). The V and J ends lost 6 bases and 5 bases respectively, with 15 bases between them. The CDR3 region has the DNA TGTGCCAGCAGGAGGACAGAGGGGGTAGATACGCAGTATTTT. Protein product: CASRRTEGVDTQYF.

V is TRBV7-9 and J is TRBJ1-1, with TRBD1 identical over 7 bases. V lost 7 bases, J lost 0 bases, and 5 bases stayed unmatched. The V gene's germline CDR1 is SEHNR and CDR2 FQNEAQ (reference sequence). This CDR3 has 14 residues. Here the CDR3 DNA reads TGTGCCAGCACCGAGACAGGGCTGAACACTGAAGCTTTCTTT. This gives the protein CASTETGLNTEAFF.